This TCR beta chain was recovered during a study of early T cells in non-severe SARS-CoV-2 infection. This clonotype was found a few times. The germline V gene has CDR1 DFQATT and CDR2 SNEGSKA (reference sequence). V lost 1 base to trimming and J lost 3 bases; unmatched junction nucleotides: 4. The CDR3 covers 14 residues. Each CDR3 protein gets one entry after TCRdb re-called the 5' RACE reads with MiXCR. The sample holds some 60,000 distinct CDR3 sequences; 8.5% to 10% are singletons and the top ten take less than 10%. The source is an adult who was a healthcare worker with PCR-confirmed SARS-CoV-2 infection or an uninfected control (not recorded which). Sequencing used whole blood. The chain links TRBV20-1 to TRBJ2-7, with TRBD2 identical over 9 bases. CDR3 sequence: CSARVGLALYEQYF. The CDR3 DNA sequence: TGCAGTGCTAGAGTGGGACTAGCCCTCTACGAGCAGTACTTC.